These 32 T cell receptor beta chains originate from one sample sequenced in a study of T cells expressing NK-cell markers. TCRdb reprocessed the 5' RACE reads, with one entry per CDR3 protein and no DNA. This listing includes just under 150,000 distinct CDR3 sequences. What was sequenced was blood T cells: a sorted CD56 or NKG2C T cell subset, CD4+ or CD8+ T cells, or bulk PBMC T cells (not recorded which). The receptors shown here come from a young man in good health.

The chain has TRBV3-1 and TRBJ2-7. The germline CDR1 and CDR2 sequences are LGHDT and YNNKEL (reference sequence). The length of the CDR3 is 14 residues. The CDR3 loop reads CASSQDRAAYEQYF.

V gene TRBV21-1 combines with J gene TRBJ1-1. TRBV21-1 is a documented pseudogene. The length of the CDR3 is 15 residues. CDR3 amino acids: CASRHARLLNTEAFF.

V is TRBV11-3 and J is TRBJ2-7. CDR1 and CDR2 from the germline V gene are SGHNT and YENEEA. CDR3 length: 14 residues. The CDR3 is CASSLGAGSYEQYF.

This chain connects TRBV5-1 to TRBJ2-2; TCRdb's D gene call, TRBD2, goes unchecked for lack of DNA. Germline CDR1 SGHRS, CDR2 YFSETQ. There are 16 residues in the CDR3. This chain's CDR3 is CASSLEAGGPTGELFF.

The chain uses TRBV27 and TRBJ2-7; TCRdb designates TRBD2, a call that cannot be tested without DNA. CDR3 length: 13 residues. Germline CDR1 is MNHEY and CDR2 is SMNVEV (reference sequence). The CDR3 region is CASSYREAYEQYF.

The gene calls are TRBV11-2 and TRBJ2-5. Germline V gene data show CDR1 as SGHAT and CDR2 as FQNNGV. The CDR3 extends over 13 amino acids. The CDR3 is CASSLAVQETQYF.

The chain couples TRBV29-1 to TRBJ2-7. CDR3 length equals 13 residues. Germline values: CDR1 SQVTM, CDR2 ANQGSEA. CDR3 residues: CSVEDRRIGEQYF.

The V call is TRBV20-1, the J call TRBJ2-7; TCRdb's D gene call, TRBD1, goes unchecked for lack of DNA. The germline V gene has CDR1 DFQATT and CDR2 SNEGSKA (reference sequence). CDR3 size: 13 residues. The CDR3 sequence is CSVSGTTAYEQYF.

This sequence joins TRBV9 and TRBJ2-3; TCRdb returns TRBD1, unconfirmable since there is no DNA. The CDR3 extends over 14 amino acids. The V gene's germline CDR1 is SGDLS and CDR2 YYNGEE. This CDR3 is CASSPPGEADTQYF.

The chain combines TRBV28 with TRBJ2-7; the D call from TCRdb, TRBD1, cannot be confirmed without DNA. This CDR3 contains 15 residues. CDR1 is MDHEN and CDR2 is SYDVKM in the germline V gene. The CDR3 sequence: CASSFIGEIGYEQYF.

The chain couples TRBV7-9 to TRBJ2-1. In germline, CDR1 is SEHNR, CDR2 FQNEAQ (reference sequence). The CDR3 is 13 amino acids. The CDR3 sequence: CASSLYTNNEQFF.

The chain links TRBV4-2 to TRBJ2-7; TCRdb returns TRBD1, unconfirmable since there is no DNA. CDR1 is LGHNA and CDR2 is YNFKEQ in the germline V gene. CDR3 length: 13 residues. The CDR3 sequence is CASSRTGSSEQYF.

This chain links TRBV20-1 with TRBJ2-1. The CDR3 sequence is 12 residues long. Germline CDR1 and CDR2: DFQATT and SNEGSKA (reference sequence). CDR3 sequence reads: CTLRTTSNEQFF.

This chain connects TRBV20-1 to TRBJ2-7. The CDR3 extends over 17 amino acids. Per germline, CDR1 DFQATT and CDR2 SNEGSKA (reference sequence). CDR3 loop: CSARDTADGSVVYEQFF.

This rearrangement joins TRBV19 to TRBJ2-2; TCRdb indicates TRBD2, and absent DNA this call remains unverified. The CDR3 has 15 residues. The germline V gene encodes CDR1 LNHDA and CDR2 SQIVND (reference sequence). The CDR3 protein is CASSITGGVTGELFF.

The chain has TRBV2 and TRBJ2-7; TCRdb names TRBD1, which stays unverified in the absence of DNA. This CDR3 is 12 amino acids long. The germline V gene encodes CDR1 SNHLY and CDR2 FYNNEI. This CDR3 is CASTPYANEQYF.

The V gene is TRBV19, the J gene TRBJ2-1; TCRdb returns TRBD2, unconfirmable since there is no DNA. Germline lookup yields CDR1 LNHDA and CDR2 SQIVND (reference sequence). The CDR3 sequence is 15 residues long. CDR3 amino acids: CASRDEGLAVNEQFF.

CDR3 loop: CASDTGGTSGSSNEQFF. The chain has TRBV19 and TRBJ2-1; TCRdb names TRBD2, which stays unverified in the absence of DNA. The CDR3 length is 17 residues. Germline loops: CDR1 LNHDA, CDR2 SQIVND (reference sequence).

V is TRBV12-3 or TRBV12-4 and J is TRBJ2-1; the D call from TCRdb, TRBD2, cannot be confirmed without DNA. The CDR3 has 16 amino acids. CDR3 region: CASSLYGLADYNEQFF.

The gene calls are TRBV11-2 and TRBJ2-1. Germline assignment: CDR1 SGHAT and CDR2 FQNNGV. The CDR3 has 15 residues. The CDR3 loop is CASSQPIPIYNEQFF.

V usage is TRBV6-5 and J usage is TRBJ1-4; TCRdb returns TRBD1, unconfirmable since there is no DNA. The CDR3 is made up of 14 amino acids. Germline values: CDR1 MNHEY, CDR2 SVGAGI. CDR3 region: CASSYSPGNEKLFF.

CDR3 region: CASSPGQGSYNEQFF. This chain uses TRBV19 with TRBJ2-1; TCRdb's assignment of TRBD1 cannot be checked, as there is no DNA. The germline V gene encodes CDR1 LNHDA and CDR2 SQIVND (reference sequence). This CDR3 has 15 residues.

This CDR3 is CASRLGQDYGYTF. V is TRBV12-3 or TRBV12-4 and J is TRBJ1-2; there is no DNA to check the TCRdb D call of TRBD1. There are 13 residues in the CDR3.

The gene calls are TRBV20-1 and TRBJ2-5; there is no DNA to check the TCRdb D call of TRBD1. Germline V lookup: CDR1 DFQATT, CDR2 SNEGSKA (reference sequence). This CDR3 is 12 amino acids long. The CDR3 spells CSGGQRQETQYF.

The chain is built from TRBV5-1 and TRBJ2-6; checking the TCRdb D call of TRBD1 is not possible without DNA. The length of the CDR3 is 16 residues. The germline gives CDR1 SGHRS, CDR2 YFSETQ. The CDR3 here is CASSRDRLAGANVLTF.

The V gene is TRBV12-3 or TRBV12-4, the J gene TRBJ2-1; TCRdb calls TRBD2, which cannot be checked without DNA. This CDR3 contains 17 residues. The CDR3 reads CASSNLGGNVNYNEQFF.

The rearrangement links TRBV4-2 to TRBJ2-1; the D call of TRBD2 rests on TCRdb alone, since no DNA is present to check it. CDR1 is LGHNA, CDR2 YNFKEQ, per germline. The CDR3 is 17 amino acids. Here the CDR3 reads CASSQDRTSGIYNEQFF.

This chain links TRBV30 with TRBJ2-7; TCRdb calls TRBD2, which cannot be checked without DNA. The CDR3 contains 15 residues. Germline CDR1 is GTSNPN and CDR2 is SVGIG (reference sequence). The CDR3 is CASTGGGLGFYEQYF.

The chain carries TRBV23-1 and TRBJ1-1; TCRdb proposes TRBD1, but this gene call is untestable without DNA. TRBV23-1 is known as an ORF, though its function is uncertain. The CDR3 is made up of 12 amino acids. Here the CDR3 reads CASSQGGSGAFF.

CDR3: CASSLPEGQKRTDTQYF. The chain links TRBV7-9 to TRBJ2-3; there is no DNA to check the TCRdb D call of TRBD1. The CDR3 sequence is 17 residues long. Germline CDR1 reads SEHNR; CDR2 reads FQNEAQ (reference sequence).

The chain combines TRBV3-1 with TRBJ2-5; the TCRdb call, TRBD2, lacks DNA for checking. CDR1 and CDR2 from the germline V gene are LGHDT and YNNKEL (reference sequence). There are 16 residues in the CDR3. CDR3 loop: CASSQDWTSGRETQYF.

The CDR3 loop reads CASSTAGKQETQYF. The chain links TRBV5-4 to TRBJ2-5; TCRdb selects TRBD1, and the lack of DNA leaves this call unchecked. This CDR3 spans 14 amino acids. Germline V gene data show CDR1 as SGHNT and CDR2 as YYREEE (reference sequence).